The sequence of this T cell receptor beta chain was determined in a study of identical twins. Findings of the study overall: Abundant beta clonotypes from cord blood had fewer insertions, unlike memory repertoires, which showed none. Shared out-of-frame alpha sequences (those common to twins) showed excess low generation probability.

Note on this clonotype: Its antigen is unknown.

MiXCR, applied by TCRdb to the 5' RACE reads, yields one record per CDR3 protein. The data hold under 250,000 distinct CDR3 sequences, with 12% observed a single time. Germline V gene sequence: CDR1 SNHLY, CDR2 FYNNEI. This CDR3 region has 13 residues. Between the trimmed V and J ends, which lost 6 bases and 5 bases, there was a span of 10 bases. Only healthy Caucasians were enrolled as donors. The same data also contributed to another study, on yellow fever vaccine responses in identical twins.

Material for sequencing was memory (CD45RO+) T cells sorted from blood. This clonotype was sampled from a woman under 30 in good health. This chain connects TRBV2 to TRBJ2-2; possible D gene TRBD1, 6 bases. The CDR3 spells CASSNRETGELFF. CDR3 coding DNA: TGTGCCAGCAGCAACAGGGAAACCGGGGAGCTGTTTTTT. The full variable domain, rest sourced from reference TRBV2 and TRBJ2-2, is EPEVTQTPSHQVTQMGQEVILRCVPISNHLYFYWYRQILGQKVEFLVSFYNNEISEKSEIFDDQFSVERPDGSNFTLKIRSTKLEDSAMYFCASSNRETGELFFGEGSRLTVL.